These T cell receptor beta chains were read from a single sample in a study of T cells in Graves' hyperthyroidism and ophthalmopathy. TCRdb re-called the multiplex PCR reads with MiXCR, one entry per CDR3 protein. This sample has 500,000 to 750,000 distinct CDR3 sequences, with more than 45% found just once. The source material was peripheral blood or thyroid tissue (not recorded which). The receptors here all came from a woman younger than 35 with Graves' hyperthyroidism. Each CDR3 is given with its conserved first and last residue. The D gene is left open where the match is weak. Clone sizes are given selectively: once, few, many, or a class where the clone is expanded.

v_call: TRBV24-1
clone_size: .
j_call: TRBJ1-2
d_call: .
cdr3_aa: CATSDDTSEYNEQFFGYGYTF
cdr3_nt: .

v_call: TRBV20-1
clone_size: many
j_call: TRBJ1-4
d_call: .
cdr3_aa: CSARWVTTNEKLFF
cdr3_nt: TGCAGTGCTAGATGGGTTACAACTAATGAAAAACTGTTTTTT

v_call: TRBV7-9
clone_size: few
j_call: TRBJ2-1
d_call: .
cdr3_aa: CASTSDRASYNEQFF
cdr3_nt: TGTGCCAGCACCTCCGATCGGGCCTCGTACAATGAGCAGTTCTTC

v_call: TRBV24-1
clone_size: few
j_call: TRBJ2-5
d_call: .
cdr3_aa: CATSVTAAYQETQCF
cdr3_nt: TGTGCCACCAGTGTTACGGCAGCGTACCAAGAGACCCAGTGCTTC

v_call: TRBV11-2
clone_size: .
j_call: TRBJ2-7
d_call: .
cdr3_aa: CASSLDLTGLYEQYF
cdr3_nt: TGTGCCAGCAGCTTAGATCTGACGGGACTCTACGAGCAGTACTTC

v_call: TRBV28
clone_size: many
j_call: TRBJ2-7
d_call: TRBD1
cdr3_aa: CASNRQGVDEQYF
cdr3_nt: TGTGCCAGCAATAGACAGGGTGTGGACGAGCAGTACTTC

v_call: TRBV7-9
clone_size: once
j_call: TRBJ2-7
d_call: TRBD1
cdr3_aa: CASSPRTGSEQYF
cdr3_nt: TGTGCCAGCAGCCCCAGGACAGGGTCCGAGCAGTACTTC

v_call: TRBV5-5
clone_size: .
j_call: TRBJ1-5
d_call: .
cdr3_aa: CASSLGGIEQPQHF
cdr3_nt: TGTGCCAGCAGCTTAGGGGGGATTGAGCAGCCCCAGCATTTT

v_call: TRBV15
clone_size: .
j_call: TRBJ1-6
d_call: .
cdr3_aa: CATSRDGRVPPLHF
cdr3_nt: TGTGCCACCAGCAGAGATGGAAGGGTCCCACCCCTCCACTTT

v_call: TRBV4-1
clone_size: many
j_call: TRBJ2-7
d_call: TRBD1
cdr3_aa: CASSPPGGRSYEQYF
cdr3_nt: TGCGCCAGCAGCCCGCCAGGGGGCCGATCCTACGAGCAGTACTTC

v_call: TRBV7-9
clone_size: .
j_call: TRBJ2-4
d_call: .
cdr3_aa: CASSSAGENIQYF
cdr3_nt: TGTGCCAGCAGCTCGGCAGGGGAAAACATTCAGTACTTC

v_call: TRBV29-1
clone_size: .
j_call: TRBJ1-1
d_call: TRBD1
cdr3_aa: CSAADRDTGAFF
cdr3_nt: TGCAGCGCCGCGGACAGGGACACTGGAGCTTTCTTT

v_call: TRBV7-3
clone_size: many
j_call: TRBJ1-5
d_call: TRBD1
cdr3_aa: CASSYGTEDQPQHF
cdr3_nt: TGTGCCAGCAGCTACGGGACAGAGGATCAGCCCCAGCATTTT

v_call: TRBV12-5
clone_size: .
j_call: TRBJ1-2
d_call: TRBD1
cdr3_aa: CASGLSGTGAVDDYGYTF
cdr3_nt: TGTGCTAGTGGTTTGAGTGGGACAGGGGCGGTGGATGACTATGGCTACACCTTC

v_call: TRBV29-1
clone_size: .
j_call: TRBJ2-5
d_call: TRBD1
cdr3_aa: CSVGDRGLETQYF
cdr3_nt: TGCAGCGTGGGGGACAGGGGGCTGGAGACCCAGTACTTC

v_call: TRBV6-5
clone_size: .
j_call: TRBJ2-1
d_call: .
cdr3_aa: CASRQVGNEQFF
cdr3_nt: TGTGCCAGCAGGCAGGTCGGCAATGAGCAGTTCTTC

v_call: TRBV5-1
clone_size: many
j_call: TRBJ1-1
d_call: .
cdr3_aa: CASSQTPENTEAFF
cdr3_nt: TGCGCCAGCAGCCAGACACCGGAGAACACTGAAGCTTTCTTT

v_call: TRBV4-1
clone_size: .
j_call: TRBJ1-2
d_call: .
cdr3_aa: CASSQEIRVSYGYTF
cdr3_nt: TGCGCCAGCAGCCAAGAAATAAGGGTCAGTTATGGCTACACCTTC

v_call: TRBV12-5
clone_size: .
j_call: TRBJ2-5
d_call: TRBD1
cdr3_aa: CASGTRDRVETQYF
cdr3_nt: TGTGCTAGTGGTACCCGGGACAGGGTGGAGACCCAGTACTTC

v_call: TRBV11-2
clone_size: .
j_call: TRBJ1-2
d_call: .
cdr3_aa: CASSASGRSTVGYGYTF
cdr3_nt: TGTGCCAGCAGTGCTAGTGGGCGGTCTACGGTTGGCTATGGCTACACCTTC

v_call: TRBV7-9
clone_size: many
j_call: TRBJ2-5
d_call: .
cdr3_aa: CASSPRGTPLKETQYF
cdr3_nt: TGTGCCAGCAGCCCCCGCGGGACTCCGCTGAAAGAGACCCAGTACTTC

v_call: TRBV10-3
clone_size: many
j_call: TRBJ2-5
d_call: .
cdr3_aa: CAISESGWENLETQYF
cdr3_nt: TGTGCCATCAGTGAGTCTGGGTGGGAGAATTTGGAGACCCAGTACTTC

v_call: TRBV20-1
clone_size: many
j_call: TRBJ2-7
d_call: .
cdr3_aa: CSARGREFEQYF
cdr3_nt: TGCAGTGCTAGAGGTAGGGAGTTCGAGCAGTACTTC

v_call: TRBV2
clone_size: .
j_call: TRBJ1-5
d_call: TRBD1
cdr3_aa: CASRDRGYQETQHF
cdr3_nt: TGTGCCAGCAGAGACAGGGGGTACCAAGAGACCCAGCATTTT

v_call: TRBV10-3
clone_size: .
j_call: TRBJ1-3
d_call: .
cdr3_aa: CAISPLGGGLLGNTIYF
cdr3_nt: TGTGCCATCAGCCCACTAGGCGGGGGATTGTTGGGAAACACCATATATTTT

v_call: TRBV29-1
clone_size: .
j_call: TRBJ2-7
d_call: .
cdr3_aa: CSLVLTMGHEQYF
cdr3_nt: TGCAGCTTAGTCCTTACCATGGGCCACGAGCAGTACTTC

v_call: TRBV20-1
clone_size: once
j_call: TRBJ2-5
d_call: .
cdr3_aa: CSARGRGAETQYF
cdr3_nt: TGCAGTGCTAGAGGCAGGGGGGCGGAGACCCAGTACTTC

v_call: TRBV20-1
clone_size: few
j_call: TRBJ2-7
d_call: TRBD1
cdr3_aa: CSARENRGYESYEQYF
cdr3_nt: TGCAGTGCTAGGGAAAACAGGGGGTATGAGTCCTACGAGCAGTACTTC

v_call: TRBV7-2
clone_size: .
j_call: TRBJ1-1
d_call: .
cdr3_aa: CASSLDLAGAEAFF
cdr3_nt: TGTGCCAGCAGCTTAGATCTAGCGGGAGCTGAAGCTTTCTTT

v_call: TRBV4-1
clone_size: .
j_call: TRBJ2-7
d_call: TRBD2
cdr3_aa: CASSQDGQGTSGPYEQYF
cdr3_nt: TGCGCCAGCAGCCAAGATGGACAGGGGACTAGCGGTCCCTACGAGCAGTACTTC

v_call: TRBV27
clone_size: .
j_call: TRBJ1-1
d_call: TRBD1
cdr3_aa: CASKSGGRRAFF
cdr3_nt: TGTGCCAGCAAATCAGGGGGACGTAGAGCTTTCTTT